This TCR beta chain was sequenced in a study of cytomegalovirus exposure and HLA in healthy donors. General study points: Per published reports, the classifier diagnosed cytomegalovirus status with high specificity and sensitivity. The tendency of first-cohort TCR clusters to co-occur in the roughly 110 validation repertoires was identified by a subsequent analysis. Overall, roughly 150 TCR beta chains were annotated as cytomegalovirus-associated.

Concerning this clone: The target antigen is unknown.

Some clones are missing from TCRdb's copy, which holds only in-frame ones; the method was immunoSEQ multiplex PCR. Of about 150,000 clones listed, less than 90% were seen once; the top ten hold more than 20%. The donors were members of the validation cohort, which comprised about 120 subjects and was separate from the first cohort of roughly 700 subjects. Germline CDR1 LGHNA, CDR2 YNFKEQ. J lost 8 bases, V lost 4 bases, and 4 bases had no gene match. The CDR3 loop spans 13 amino acids. The sequenced sample was PBMCs. The source is a man younger than 35 in good health and CMV-seropositive. V and J are TRBV4-2 and TRBJ2-1; 8 positions match TRBD2. The CDR3 loop reads CASSPGGIDEQFF. In DNA form, the CDR3 reads TGTGCCAGCAGCCCGGGAGGGATCGATGAGCAGTTCTTC.